These 7 T cell receptor beta chains were all obtained from the same sample, sequenced in a study of CD8+ T cells in alopecia areata. Treatment of the sample: oral pan-JAK inhibitor, 5-10 mg twice daily. RNA was isolated and reverse transcribed to cDNA, the sequencing template. Sequencing used immunoSEQ multiplex PCR; TCRdb keeps in-frame clones, though not all of them. The table shows fewer than 350,000 clones, with 58% occurring only once. Material: CD4+ T cells sorted from blood, obtained at week 24, from a patient treated with tofacitinib. These receptor sequences come from a human donor with alopecia areata.

The rearrangement links TRBV6-5 to TRBJ1-5, with D maybe TRBD1 (6 bases). The CDR3 contains 15 residues. V was pared by 7 bases and J by 2 bases, with 15 bases between. Germline V lookup: CDR1 MNHEY, CDR2 SVGAGI. The CDR3 coding sequence is TGTGCCAGCACCCCCCCAGGGGATCGCAATCAGCCCCAGCATTTT. Its protein product is CASTPPGDRNQPQHF.

This clone showed up just a few times. This chain uses TRBV6-5 with TRBJ2-1, with D possibly matching TRBD2 (6 bases). The V gene's germline CDR1 is MNHEY and CDR2 SVGAGI. V was trimmed by 0 bases and J by 6 bases, leaving 9 bases between them. The CDR3 has 14 amino acids. This chain's CDR3 is CASSYSMGGNEQFF. The CDR3 bases are TGTGCCAGCAGTTACTCGATGGGGGGCAATGAGCAGTTCTTC.

The chain joins TRBV7-2 to TRBJ1-1; no definite D call. This CDR3 has 13 amino acids. Germline values: CDR1 SGHTA, CDR2 FQGNSA. V gave up 4 bases and J gave up 1 base, with 7 bases separating them. This CDR3 reads CASSYSGNTEAFF. In nucleotides, the CDR3 is TGTGCCAGCAGCTATTCCGGGAACACTGAAGCTTTCTTT.

The chain carries TRBV30 and TRBJ1-1, with TRBD1 matching 9 bases. Germline V gene lookup returns CDR1 GTSNPN and CDR2 SVGIG (reference sequence). The CDR3 runs to 14 residues. J lost 4 bases, V lost 2 bases, and 5 bases had no gene match. This CDR3 reads CAWSTNRGLTEAFF. The CDR3 nucleotides read TGTGCCTGGAGTACTAACAGGGGGCTCACTGAAGCTTTCTTT.

For this clone: Other DNA sequences in this sample translate to the same CDR3. This chain uses TRBV6-1 with TRBJ2-5, with D perhaps assigned TRBD1 or TRBD2 (5 bases each). Germline-derived CDR1 and CDR2 are MNHNS and SASEGT. CDR3 size: 13 residues. V gave up 0 bases and J gave up 4 bases, with 6 bases separating them. The CDR3 coding sequence is TGTGCCAGCAGTGAAGCTGGGGGAGAGACCCAGTACTTC. Its translation is CASSEAGGETQYF.

Worth noting for this clone: Other DNA sequences within the sample encode an identical CDR3. The chain combines TRBV30 with TRBJ1-2, with D hard to call. Germline V gene lookup returns CDR1 GTSNPN and CDR2 SVGIG (reference sequence). The germline V and J ends were trimmed by 0 bases and 0 bases, with 11 bases remaining between them. CDR3 length equals 15 residues. The CDR3 bases are TGTGCCTGGAGTGTACGTAGGAGGGCTAACTATGGCTACACCTTC. Its translation: CAWSVRRRANYGYTF.

Only a few counts were recorded for this clone. This chain uses TRBV28 with TRBJ1-4, with 9 nucleotides matching TRBD1. Per the germline V gene, CDR1 is MDHEN and CDR2 is SYDVKM. The CDR3 sequence is 14 residues long. J lost 8 bases, V lost 5 bases, and 6 bases had no gene match. The DNA of the CDR3 is TGTGCCAGCAGTACCCCGGGACAGGGCGAAAAACTGTTTTTT. As protein: CASSTPGQGEKLFF. The entire variable domain, with the rest obtained from reference TRBV28 and TRBJ1-4, is as follows: DVKVTQSSRYLVKRTGEKVFLECVQDMDHENMFWYRQDPGLGLRLIYFSYDVKMKEKGDIPEGYSVSREKKERFSLILESASTNQTSMYLCASSTPGQGEKLFFGSGTQLSVL.